The 14 T cell receptor beta chains presented below share a single source sample, sequenced in a study of blood T cell repertoires in COVID-19 (TCRdb year 2020). Library method: the immunoSEQ multiplex PCR assay. The immuneACCESS repertoire file appears here via TCRdb, limited to in-frame rearrangements. These files lack a portion of the clones; in checked studies, under half of the deficit traces to unresolved V genes, and the cause of the others is not known. In all, the sample holds roughly 150,000 clones, and under 85% of those were seen once. Approximately 8% of the sample is in the top ten clones. The sample taken for sequencing was peripheral blood. All receptors come from a man aged 50 to 60 with active or convalescent COVID-19.

The table lists this clone with a few counts. The gene calls are TRBV27 and TRBJ2-7, with 7 bases identical to TRBD1. V lost 5 bases and J lost 0; bases outside the gene matches: 4. CDR1 is MNHEY and CDR2 is SMNVEV in the germline V gene (reference sequence). The CDR3 length is 14 residues. The CDR3 loop is CASSTTGISYEQYF. The CDR3 region has the DNA TGTGCCAGCAGTACGACAGGGATCTCCTACGAGCAGTACTTC.

The chain carries TRBV29-1 and TRBJ1-3; D is perhaps TRBD1 (6 bases). Deletions cut 2 bases from V and 0 bases from J, with 14 bases between. Germline CDR1 and CDR2: SQVTM and ANQGSEA. The CDR3 spans 16 residues. The CDR3: CSVETMTGSSGNTIYF. The DNA for the CDR3 is TGCAGCGTTGAAACGATGACAGGCAGCTCTGGAAACACCATATATTTT.

The rearrangement uses TRBV4-2 and TRBJ2-2; 11 bases align to TRBD2. The length of the CDR3 is 17 residues. V shed 3 bases, J shed 4 bases, and the junction held 7 bases outside the gene matches. In germline, CDR1 is LGHNA, CDR2 YNFKEQ. Here the CDR3 DNA reads TGTGCCAGCAGCCAGGAACCGGGACTAGCGGCCACCGGGGAGCTGTTTTTT. Translated: CASSQEPGLAATGELFF.

The gene calls are TRBV6-1 and TRBJ1-3; D not certain. The CDR3 has 13 amino acids. V dropped 3 bases and J dropped 3 bases, with 6 bases sitting between them. The germline V gene has CDR1 MNHNS and CDR2 SASEGT. This CDR3 reads CASSDTVGNTIYF. The CDR3 DNA follows: TGTGCCAGCAGTGACACAGTTGGAAACACCATATATTTT.

V usage is TRBV25-1 and J usage is TRBJ1-3; D call uncertain. The length of the CDR3 is 12 residues. CDR1 and CDR2 from the germline V gene are MGHDK and SYGVNS. The V and J ends lost 6 bases and 0 bases respectively, with 3 bases between them. The CDR3 DNA reads TGTGCCAGCAGCCTCTCTGGAAACACCATATATTTT. Amino acids: CASSLSGNTIYF.

In its sample, this clone was seen a few times. The chain joins TRBV6-6 to TRBJ2-7; TRBD2 matches at 12 bases. The ends lost 8 bases at V and 0 bases at J; junction bases unmatched: 5. Germline V CDR1 and CDR2: MNHNY, SVGAGI (reference sequence). CDR3 length equals 15 residues. CDR3: CASSGTSGRSYEQYF. The CDR3, as DNA: TGTGCCAGCTCGGGGACTAGCGGGCGCTCCTACGAGCAGTACTTC.

The sample holds a few counts of this clone. The chain employs TRBV7-9 and TRBJ2-1, with D perhaps TRBD2 (5 bases). Germline V CDR1 and CDR2: SEHNR, FQNEAQ (reference sequence). V was clipped by 6 bases and J by 6 bases, with 9 bases between them. The CDR3 is 12 amino acids. CDR3: CASRRAGNEQFF. DNA for the CDR3: TGTGCCAGCAGACGGGCGGGCAATGAGCAGTTCTTC.

The chain joins TRBV5-8 to TRBJ2-7; 8 bases match TRBD1. V lost 1 base, J lost 5 bases, and 8 bases stayed unmatched. CDR3 length: 15 amino acids. Germline values: CDR1 SGHTS, CDR2 YDEGEE. CDR3 in DNA: TGTGCCAGCAGCTTGCGCGGACAGGGTGCCCACGAGCAGTACTTC. Protein: CASSLRGQGAHEQYF.

The V and J genes are TRBV11-1 and TRBJ2-2, with 8 bases matching TRBD1. The CDR3 runs 16 residues. V shed 3 bases and J 7 bases; nucleotides not matched to a gene: 10. Germline CDR1 SGHAT, CDR2 FQDESV (reference sequence). The CDR3 protein is CASSFNAGGDNGELFF. The CDR3 nucleotides read TGTGCCAGCAGCTTTAATGCAGGGGGCGACAACGGGGAGCTGTTTTTT.

J is TRBJ2-2 and V is TRBV28, with a weak D call TRBD2 (6 bases). The CDR3 spans 15 residues. V lost 5 bases to trimming and J lost 7 bases, with 17 bases between them. Germline V gene sequence: CDR1 MDHEN, CDR2 SYDVKM. In DNA, the CDR3 is TGTGCCAGCAGTGAATTGGCGGGAAATAACGGGGAGCTGTTTTTT. It yields the protein CASSELAGNNGELFF.

V gene TRBV27 combines with J gene TRBJ1-4, with TRBD1 matching 8 bases. This CDR3 comprises 16 residues. Germline V gene data show CDR1 as MNHEY and CDR2 as SMNVEV (reference sequence). V lost 4 bases and J lost 6; bases outside the gene matches: 10. The CDR3 sequence is CASSSSDRGRYEKLFF. DNA for the CDR3: TGTGCCAGCAGTTCCTCCGACAGGGGCCGTTATGAAAAACTGTTTTTT.

The chain has TRBV28 and TRBJ2-7; 7 positions agree with TRBD2. This CDR3 contains 14 residues. Germline V gene data show CDR1 as MDHEN and CDR2 as SYDVKM. Trimming removed 6 bases from V and 6 bases from J; junction bases left unmatched: 11. The CDR3 region is CASREPSGVFEQYF. The CDR3 region has the DNA TGTGCCAGCAGGGAGCCTAGCGGTGTCTTCGAGCAGTACTTC.

The V gene is TRBV29-1, the J gene TRBJ1-1, with 8 positions matching TRBD1. Trimming cost V 7 bases and J 0 bases; bases outside gene matches: 4. The length of the CDR3 is 13 residues. Germline-derived CDR1 and CDR2 are SQVTM and ANQGSEA. CDR3 nucleotide sequence: TGCAGCGGGACAGGGCTTATGAACACTGAAGCTTTCTTT. Its protein is CSGTGLMNTEAFF.

This rearrangement joins TRBV21-1 to TRBJ1-5; the table gives TRBD1 as D, unverified against the DNA. TRBV21-1 is a pseudogene segment. The length of the CDR3 is 15 residues. As DNA, the CDR3 is TGTGCCACTGGGACCCAAGACAGGGAAGTCCAGCCCCAGCATTTT. Translated: CATGTQDREVQPQHF.